These 32 T cell receptor beta chains were all obtained from the same sample, sequenced in a study of shared clonotypes between healthy human individuals (dated by TCRdb to 2018 to 2020). Libraries were made using the immunoSEQ multiplex PCR assay. TCRdb limited this immuneACCESS table to in-frame rearrangements with V and J called. A share of clones is missing; checked studies link under half to unresolved V genes, and the rest is unexplained. Within this sample are 800,000 to 1,200,000 clones, with around 82% of them counted one time only. The top ten clonotypes cover about 0.52% of the sample. Specimen: memory CD4+ T cells from PBMCs. The sample's cell subset or site label, in plain terms: CD45RA-negative fraction. The receptor source for this set is a man aged 18-30 years in good health. Some clones in this sample may be carry-over from other donors' samples.

The chain uses TRBV28 and TRBJ1-3; D is ambiguous. The germline CDR1 and CDR2 sequences are MDHEN and SYDVKM. This CDR3 is 14 amino acids long. Trimming cost V 7 bases and J 0 bases, with 10 bases left between them. The CDR3 is CASTRRVSGNTIYF. Here the CDR3 DNA reads TGTGCCAGCACCCGTAGGGTCTCTGGAAACACCATATATTTT.

The gene calls are TRBV5-1 and TRBJ2-3; 9 bases line up with TRBD1. J lost 3 bases, V lost 0 bases, and 5 bases had no gene match. Germline lookup yields CDR1 SGHRS and CDR2 YFSETQ. This CDR3 contains 16 residues. CDR3 nucleotides: TGCGCCAGCAGCTTGGAACAGGGGGCGGTTACAGATACGCAGTATTTT. This encodes CASSLEQGAVTDTQYF.

Ten or more counts support this clone. CDR3 nucleotides: TGTGCCAGCAGCTTAAGTGGACTAGCGGGAGACCCCTACGAGCAGTACTTC. Its protein is CASSLSGLAGDPYEQYF. V and J are TRBV7-3 and TRBJ2-7; TRBD2 matches 13 bases. The CDR3 runs 17 residues. Per the germline V gene, CDR1 is SGHTA and CDR2 is FQGTGA. V was pared by 1 base and J by 2 bases, with 5 bases of the junction left unmatched.

With respect to this clone: This sequence may be a read error, since a much larger clone differs from it by one base. Other DNA sequences of this sample code for an identical CDR3. V and J are TRBV6-6 and TRBJ2-1, with unresolved D. V gave up 6 bases and J gave up 3 bases, with 0 bases separating them. From germline, CDR1 is MNHNY and CDR2 SVGAGI (reference sequence). The CDR3 is made up of 10 amino acids. CDR3: CASSYNEQFF. CDR3 nucleotide sequence: TGTGCCAGCAGCTACAATGAGCAGTTCTTC.

The chain combines TRBV27 with TRBJ1-2; no clear D gene. Trimming removed 6 bases at V and 7 bases at J, with 15 bases between. CDR1 is MNHEY, CDR2 SMNVEV, per germline (reference sequence). This CDR3 comprises 13 residues. This CDR3 reads CASRNNLSGGYTF. The DNA for the CDR3 is TGTGCCAGCAGGAACAACCTAAGCGGTGGCTACACCTTC.

V gene TRBV28 combines with J gene TRBJ2-7; 9 bases are a match to TRBD1. J lost 1 base, V lost 8 bases, and 9 bases had no gene match. CDR1 and CDR2 (germline): MDHEN, SYDVKM. The length of the CDR3 is 15 residues. The CDR3 loop reads CASPGGQGKSYEQYF. In DNA form, the CDR3 reads TGTGCCAGCCCAGGGGGACAGGGAAAATCCTACGAGCAGTACTTC.

The rearrangement links TRBV29-1 to TRBJ2-1; D is undetermined. Germline V gene data show CDR1 as SQVTM and CDR2 as ANQGSEA. V lost 7 bases and J 1 base, leaving 11 bases between the germline ends. CDR3 length: 13 amino acids. CDR3 DNA: TGCAGCGGTCCCACTTGGTCCTACAATGAGCAGTTCTTC. This sequence encodes CSGPTWSYNEQFF.

DNA for the CDR3: TGTGCCAGCAGCTTAGGGGGCCTCTCCGGTGAAGCTTTCTTT. Translated, it gives CASSLGGLSGEAFF. The chain carries TRBV7-2 and TRBJ1-1; tentative D call: TRBD1 (5 bases). Germline V lookup: CDR1 SGHTA, CDR2 FQGNSA. CDR3 length: 14 residues. With 1 base removed from V and 7 bases from J, the gap between germline ends came to 13 bases.

The chain uses TRBV5-1 and TRBJ2-7; D is ambiguous. CDR1 is SGHRS, CDR2 YFSETQ, per germline. CDR3 size: 12 residues. V gave up 7 bases and J gave up 2 bases, with 10 bases separating them. CDR3 in DNA: TGCGCCAGCGCCGCCAACCCCTACGAGCAGTACTTC. Residues: CASAANPYEQYF.

This chain connects TRBV5-1 to TRBJ2-7; D is ambiguous. Between the trimmed V and J ends, which lost 0 bases and 3 bases, there was a span of 10 bases. From germline, CDR1 is SGHRS and CDR2 YFSETQ. CDR3 length equals 14 residues. The CDR3 is CASSLVVGSYEQYF. CDR3 sequence (DNA): TGCGCCAGCAGCTTGGTTGTGGGAAGCTACGAGCAGTACTTC.

This sequence joins TRBV27 and TRBJ2-5; the D is unclear. There are 18 residues in the CDR3. Per the germline V gene, CDR1 is MNHEY and CDR2 is SMNVEV (reference sequence). V was shortened by 2 bases and J by 2 bases, with 21 bases between the two germline ends. This chain's CDR3 is CASSLTYQRTADQETQYF. The DNA of the CDR3 is TGTGCCAGCAGTTTAACCTACCAACGGACGGCCGATCAAGAGACCCAGTACTTC.

The rearrangement links TRBV7-8 to TRBJ1-2; the D gene is possibly TRBD1 (6 bases). CDR1 is SGHVS, CDR2 FQNEAQ, per germline. V was shortened by 1 base and J by 4 bases, with 16 bases between the two germline ends. CDR3 length: 16 amino acids. The CDR3 coding sequence is TGTGCCAGCAGCTTAGAGGCGGCAGGGGCGATCTATGGCTACACCTTC. This encodes CASSLEAAGAIYGYTF.

The rearrangement joins TRBV5-1 to TRBJ2-6, with 7 bases fitting TRBD2. The trim removed 5 bases at V and 2 bases at J, leaving 13 bases unmatched. The germline V gene has CDR1 SGHRS and CDR2 YFSETQ. This CDR3 contains 18 residues. The CDR3 DNA sequence: TGCGCCAGCAGTCTTAGCGGGCAGTATGGGACTGGGGCCAACGTCCTGACTTTC. Protein: CASSLSGQYGTGANVLTF.

This rearrangement joins TRBV18 to TRBJ1-2; TRBD1 aligns across 11 bases. The CDR3 has 19 amino acids. The germline V gene has CDR1 KGHSH and CDR2 LQKENI. With V trimmed by 3 bases and J by 3 bases, 15 bases remained unmatched. The CDR3 DNA is TGTGCCAGCTCACCGATACCCCTGGCCGGACAGGGGGCCGACTATGGCTACACCTTC. This sequence encodes CASSPIPLAGQGADYGYTF.

The chain employs TRBV5-4 and TRBJ1-1; no clear D gene. The CDR3 extends over 15 amino acids. Trimming pared 6 bases from V and 2 bases from J, leaving 17 bases between. Looked up from germline, CDR1 is SGHNT and CDR2 is YYREEE (reference sequence). As DNA, the CDR3 is TGTGCCAGCACGAGGGCCAGTGGAGGTAACACTGAAGCTTTCTTT. This gives the protein CASTRASGGNTEAFF.

This clone was seen a few times. The V and J genes are TRBV4-1 and TRBJ1-2, with 7 positions matching TRBD1. Looked up from germline, CDR1 is MGHRA and CDR2 is YSYEKL. The J segment lost 1 base and the V segment lost 1 base, leaving 3 bases of the junction unmatched. The CDR3 extends over 15 amino acids. CDR3 nucleotides: TGCGCCAGCAGCCAAGCGACAGGGCTTAACTATGGCTACACCTTC. It yields the protein CASSQATGLNYGYTF.

The table lists this clone with many counts. The CDR3 sequence: CASSGEAGEKLFF. The CDR3 region has the DNA TGTGCCAGCAGTGGGGAAGCGGGTGAAAAACTGTTTTTT. The V and J genes are TRBV2 and TRBJ1-4; no clear D gene. The ends were cut back, 4 bases at V and 7 bases at J, with 10 bases in the middle. Germline V gene data show CDR1 as SNHLY and CDR2 as FYNNEI. This CDR3 is 13 amino acids long.

To note about this clone: The same CDR3 can be traced to other DNA sequences in this sample. The chain recombines TRBV25-1 with TRBJ2-7; 7 bases map to TRBD2. The CDR3 totals 13 residues. CDR1 and CDR2 from the germline V gene are MGHDK and SYGVNS. V lost 6 bases, J lost 4 bases, and 6 bases stayed unmatched. The CDR3 reads CASSPGGGYEQYF. The CDR3, as DNA: TGTGCCAGCAGCCCCGGGGGAGGGTACGAGCAGTACTTC.

The gene calls are TRBV27 and TRBJ2-7, with 11 nucleotides matching TRBD2. Germline V CDR1 and CDR2: MNHEY, SMNVEV (reference sequence). The junction had 7 bases not matched to a gene; V was cut back by 5 bases and J by 1 base. This CDR3 has 16 amino acids. The CDR3 sequence: CASSILAGGVSYEQYF. The CDR3 region has the DNA TGTGCCAGCAGTATCCTAGCGGGAGGTGTGTCCTACGAGCAGTACTTC.

This chain uses TRBV28 with TRBJ1-5; D is unresolved. Germline CDR1 is MDHEN and CDR2 is SYDVKM. CDR3 length: 15 residues. V shed 4 bases and J shed 0 bases, with 10 bases lying between them. The DNA of the CDR3 is TGTGCCAGCAGTTCGGGAGAGTATAGCAATCAGCCCCAGCATTTT. Amino acid sequence: CASSSGEYSNQPQHF. Variable domain in full (rest from reference TRBV28 and TRBJ1-5): DVKVTQSSRYLVKRTGEKVFLECVQDMDHENMFWYRQDPGLGLRLIYFSYDVKMKEKGDIPEGYSVSREKKERFSLILESASTNQTSMYLCASSSGEYSNQPQHFGDGTRLSIL.

V usage is TRBV5-1 and J usage is TRBJ2-3, with 12 bases aligning to TRBD2. The CDR3 consists of 15 residues. CDR1 SGHRS and CDR2 YFSETQ come from the germline V gene. The trim removed 5 bases at V and 5 bases at J, leaving 6 bases unmatched. CDR3 coding DNA: TGCGCCAGCAGACCGACTAGCGGGAGTGGAGATACGCAGTATTTT. It yields the protein CASRPTSGSGDTQYF.

The V and J genes are TRBV5-6 and TRBJ2-1; D unresolved. This CDR3 region has 14 residues. Germline-derived CDR1 and CDR2 are SGHDT and YYEEEE. The ends were cut back, 7 bases at V and 4 bases at J, with 15 bases in the middle. DNA of the CDR3: TGTGCCAGCGACGTATACGGGCCGTACAATGAGCAGTTCTTC. This translates into CASDVYGPYNEQFF. Full variable domain (remainder filled in from reference TRBV5-6 and TRBJ2-1): DAGVTQSPTHLIKTRGQQVTLRCSPKSGHDTVSWYQQALGQGPQFIFQYYEEEERQRGNFPDRFSGHQFPNYSSELNVNALLLGDSALYLCASDVYGPYNEQFFGPGTRLTVL.

The chain carries TRBV5-5 and TRBJ1-1; D remains ambiguous. The CDR3 runs to 13 residues. Trimming left V 1 base short and J 3 bases short, with 7 bases between. Germline CDR1 is SGHKS and CDR2 is YYEKEE (reference sequence). CDR3 nucleotide sequence: TGTGCCAGCAGCTTGCTATGGGACACTGAAGCTTTCTTT. Protein product: CASSLLWDTEAFF.

This chain links TRBV5-1 with TRBJ2-5, with a tentative D call TRBD2 (6 bases). Germline V CDR1 and CDR2: SGHRS, YFSETQ. V lost 4 bases and J lost 4, with 17 bases in between. The CDR3 loop spans 15 amino acids. This CDR3 is CASSLRPAGGETQYF. The CDR3 DNA is TGCGCCAGCAGCCTACGGCCAGCGGGTGGAGAGACCCAGTACTTC.

This clone was seen a handful of times. The rearrangement uses TRBV5-1 and TRBJ2-3; weak D call: TRBD1 (5 bases). Trimming stripped 6 bases from V and 0 bases from J, with 20 bases between. Germline CDR1 and CDR2: SGHRS and YFSETQ. This CDR3 comprises 17 residues. The CDR3 reads CASTASTGGPSTDTQYF. The CDR3 bases are TGCGCCAGCACCGCCTCTACAGGCGGCCCTAGCACAGATACGCAGTATTTT. The full variable domain, in which reference TRBV5-1 and TRBJ2-3 provide the parts outside the CDR3, is KAGVTQTPRYLIKTRGQQVTLSCSPISGHRSVSWYQQTPGQGLQFLFEYFSETQRNKGNFPGRFSGRQFSNSRSEMNVSTLELGDSALYLCASTASTGGPSTDTQYFGPGTRLTVL.

The chain carries TRBV28 and TRBJ1-5, with D possibly being TRBD1 (5 bases). The V gene's germline CDR1 is MDHEN and CDR2 SYDVKM. The CDR3 consists of 16 residues. V was shortened by 3 bases and J by 4 bases, with 16 bases between the two germline ends. The CDR3 nucleotides read TGTGCCAGCAGTTTTTTCAGGGAAAGGGCTAATCAGCCCCAGCATTTT. It translates to CASSFFRERANQPQHF.

V usage is TRBV27 and J usage is TRBJ1-4; 8 nucleotides match TRBD1. CDR3 length equals 15 residues. Trimming removed 0 bases from V and 8 bases from J; junction bases left unmatched: 5. Germline lookup yields CDR1 MNHEY and CDR2 SMNVEV (reference sequence). CDR3 coding DNA: TGTGCCAGCAGTTTATCGAACAGGGGGGGGGAAAAACTGTTTTTT. This codes for CASSLSNRGGEKLFF.

V and J are TRBV19 and TRBJ1-5; 7 bases line up with TRBD1. The junction had 12 bases not matched to a gene; V was cut back by 9 bases and J by 4 bases. Germline V gene sequence: CDR1 LNHDA, CDR2 SQIVND (reference sequence). The CDR3 has 15 amino acids. The CDR3 is CASRGVDSLNQPQHF. CDR3 sequence (DNA): TGTGCCAGCAGGGGGGTAGACAGTCTAAATCAGCCCCAGCATTTT.

Only a few counts were recorded for this clone. This chain joins TRBV7-2 and TRBJ2-7, with 10 positions matching TRBD2. Germline CDR1 SGHTA, CDR2 FQGNSA. The CDR3 has 15 amino acids. V gave up 2 bases and J gave up 4 bases; unmatched junction bases: 5. CDR3 region: CASSLTPSGRYEQYF. For the CDR3, the DNA is TGTGCCAGCAGCTTAACGCCTAGCGGGAGATACGAGCAGTACTTC.

The chain recombines TRBV4-3 with TRBJ1-2, with a tentative D call TRBD1 (5 bases). Germline values: CDR1 LGHNA, CDR2 YSLEER. The length of the CDR3 is 16 residues. The ends were cut back, 5 bases at V and 4 bases at J, with 20 bases in the middle. The CDR3 sequence: CASSSVGGGEAYGYTF. In nucleotides, the CDR3 is TGCGCCAGCAGCTCCGTCGGGGGAGGAGAGGCCTATGGCTACACCTTC.

This chain joins TRBV28 and TRBJ2-1; TRBD2 agrees at 8 bases. Germline V gene sequence: CDR1 MDHEN, CDR2 SYDVKM. V shed 6 bases and J 0 bases; nucleotides not matched to a gene: 4. CDR3 size: 15 residues. The DNA for the CDR3 is TGTGCCAGCAGCACAGCGGGGGTCTCCTACAATGAGCAGTTCTTC. Encoded protein: CASSTAGVSYNEQFF.

This chain joins TRBV5-6 and TRBJ1-3, with a possible D match to TRBD1 (6 bases). The CDR3 covers 14 residues. CDR1 SGHDT and CDR2 YYEEEE come from the germline V gene. The V end was cut by 4 bases, the J end by 4 bases, with 12 bases between. This CDR3 reads CASSTGTSGNTIYF. CDR3 DNA sequence: TGTGCCAGCAGCACCGGGACATCCGGAAACACCATATATTTT.